This TCR beta chain originates from a study of CD8 T cells in Susac syndrome. As concerns this clonotype: The antigen is unknown.

Germline V lookup: CDR1 DFQATT, CDR2 SNEGSKA (reference sequence). V shed 3 bases and J 6 bases; nucleotides not matched to a gene: 6. The CDR3 is made up of 13 amino acids. The T cells that were sequenced for TCR beta were CD8+ and CD4+ cells from blood. TEMRA cells were FACS-enriched and CD8+ and CD4+ T cells negatively isolated. Study-wide results and caveats: An acknowledgment was made by the study that its TCR sequencing and HLA analysis involved relatively few individuals.

With random hexamers, about 0.45 to 1 ug RNA was reverse transcribed. TCR beta CDR3 was amplified by immunoSEQ covering 54 Vbeta and 13 Jbeta. TCRdb processed the immunoSEQ multiplex PCR reads anew with MiXCR; each CDR3 protein has one entry. The table lists 150,000 to 200,000 distinct CDR3 sequences, roughly 95% of them singletons. This TCR derives from a human donor with multiple sclerosis. The chain uses TRBV20-1 and TRBJ2-7; 9 nucleotides line up with TRBD1. Material for sequencing was CD4+ T cells from PBMCs. For the CDR3, the DNA is TGCAGTGCTAGTGCCCACAGGGGGCGCGAGCAGTACTTC. Translated: CSASAHRGREQYF.